This T cell receptor (beta chain) derives from a study of cytomegalovirus exposure and HLA in healthy donors. This clone was seen once. Its target is unknown. Per germline, CDR1 SGDLS and CDR2 YYNGEE. The length of the CDR3 is 14 residues. Trimming removed 4 bases from V and 6 bases from J, with 16 bases in between. Broader study findings: Information on immune exposure was restricted to one variable (CMV serostatus). Researchers counted roughly 150 TCR beta chains as cytomegalovirus-associated.

Primers: 60 Vbeta forward and 13 Jbeta reverse. Assay: immunoSEQ multiplex PCR; the TCRdb copy retains only in-frame clones and omits some. Found here are some 120,000 clones, about 79% of them singletons; the top ten hold 1.9%. Each donor was nominally healthy when sampled (though unrecorded immune exposures were likely). The chain links TRBV9 to TRBJ1-1, with D possibly matching TRBD1 (5 bases). The source of this sequence is a man aged 50-60 years in good health and CMV-seronegative. The sample was PBMCs. The CDR3 bases are TGTGCCAGCAGCCCCCCGAGGGAGGGGCCTGAAGCTTTCTTT. It specifies CASSPPREGPEAFF.